This T cell receptor beta chain originates from a study of blood T cell repertoires in COVID-19. The table came from immunoSEQ multiplex PCR; TCRdb's copy has only in-frame clones and leaves some out. The sample holds about 160,000 clones; roughly 82% are singletons and the top ten take more than 6%. The V end lost 4 bases, the J end lost 10 bases, and 18 bases lay between the germline ends. Per germline, CDR1 SGHRS and CDR2 YFSETQ. This CDR3 region has 14 residues. The origin of this receptor is a woman in her 40s with COVID-19, enrolled during active disease. V and J are TRBV5-1 and TRBJ2-1; D is perhaps TRBD2 (6 bases). Sequenced input: peripheral blood. The CDR3 sequence is CASSTGTLVPEQFF. DNA for the CDR3: TGCGCCAGCAGCACCGGGACTTTGGTCCCGGAGCAGTTCTTC.